The 5 T cell receptor beta chains below all came from one sample that was sequenced in a study of OX40 agonist ivuxolimab in advanced cancers. Assay: immunoSEQ multiplex PCR; the TCRdb copy retains only in-frame clones and omits some. Altogether about 68,000 clones are present, about 82% being singletons, with the ten largest covering about a tenth. Material: CD4+ or CD8+ T cells sorted from blood, obtained in a trial of the OX40 agonist ivuxolimab. The receptor source for this set is an adult with an advanced solid tumor such as melanoma, head and neck, liver or kidney cancer.

The chain employs TRBV5-5 and TRBJ1-5; D is undetermined. The CDR3 is 15 residues long. Germline lookup yields CDR1 SGHKS and CDR2 YYEKEE (reference sequence). V was pared by 3 bases and J by 1 base, with 11 bases between. The CDR3 protein is CASSSAGASNQPQHF. The CDR3 coding sequence is TGTGCCAGCAGCTCGGCGGGTGCGAGCAATCAGCCCCAGCATTTT.

The chain uses TRBV5-4 and TRBJ2-3; 11 positions agree with TRBD2. V dropped 4 bases and J dropped 1; count of bases not matched to a gene: 2. This CDR3 spans 15 amino acids. From germline, CDR1 is SGHNT and CDR2 YYREEE (reference sequence). The CDR3 coding sequence is TGTGCCAGCAGCACTAGCGGGGGTCGCACAGATACGCAGTATTTT. This gives the protein CASSTSGGRTDTQYF.

The chain couples TRBV28 to TRBJ2-7; 9 bases line up with TRBD1. The CDR3 extends over 15 amino acids. CDR1 and CDR2 (germline): MDHEN, SYDVKM. Unmatched junction bases numbered 8, after V lost 5 bases and J lost 3 bases. CDR3: CASSPPRTGDYEQYF. CDR3 bases: TGTGCCAGCAGTCCCCCACGGACAGGGGACTACGAGCAGTACTTC.

This clone was seen a few times. The rearrangement uses TRBV27 and TRBJ2-7, with 10 bases aligning to TRBD1. V shed 6 bases, J shed 7 bases, and the junction held 21 bases outside the gene matches. The CDR3 is made up of 18 amino acids. Germline lookup yields CDR1 MNHEY and CDR2 SMNVEV (reference sequence). The CDR3, as DNA: TGTGCCAGCAGGCGGACAGGGGGATTGTTAGGAAAAAACGTTGAGCAGTACTTC. It encodes CASRRTGGLLGKNVEQYF.

This chain uses TRBV2 with TRBJ1-3; maybe TRBD1 (6 bases). V dropped 8 bases and J dropped 0 bases, with 11 bases sitting between them. CDR1 SNHLY and CDR2 FYNNEI come from the germline V gene. The CDR3 sequence is 14 residues long. Here the CDR3 DNA reads TGTGCCAGCCGCGGACAGTACTCTGGAAACACCATATATTTT. Its translation: CASRGQYSGNTIYF.